Listed here are 16 T cell receptor beta chains from one sample, sequenced in a study of blood T cell repertoires in COVID-19. The data were produced by immunoSEQ multiplex PCR, yet TCRdb's version contains in-frame clones alone and is incomplete. This table holds tens of thousands of clones, over 75% found once. Material: peripheral blood. All receptors come from a human donor in a cohort sampled during active COVID-19.

The gene calls are TRBV4-1 and TRBJ1-1, with TRBD1 matching over 8 bases. CDR3 size: 12 residues. Per germline, CDR1 MGHRA and CDR2 YSYEKL. The V gene end was trimmed by 3 bases and the J gene end by 10 bases; junction bases not matched to a gene: 4. CDR3 sequence (DNA): TGCGCCAGCAGCCAGGACAGGGTGCGAGCTTTCTTT. Protein sequence: CASSQDRVRAFF.

The table lists this clone with a count of one. The chain combines TRBV29-1 with TRBJ2-3; TRBD2 agrees at 13 bases. After removal of 6 bases from V and 0 bases from J, the junction contained 6 bases not matched to a gene. In germline, CDR1 is SQVTM, CDR2 ANQGSEA. The CDR3 covers 16 residues. The chain's CDR3 is CSVAGLAGASTDTQYF. Written as DNA, the CDR3 is TGCAGCGTCGCCGGACTAGCGGGGGCTAGCACAGATACGCAGTATTTT.

V and J are TRBV9 and TRBJ1-5; D remains unclear. In germline, CDR1 is SGDLS, CDR2 YYNGEE. V lost 3 bases and J lost 3, with 7 bases in between. This CDR3 region has 13 residues. CDR3 bases: TGTGCCAGCAGCGACAGCCCCAATCAGCCCCAGCATTTT. The encoded protein is CASSDSPNQPQHF.

This sequence joins TRBV6-5 and TRBJ1-4, with a tentative D call TRBD1 (5 bases). V lost 1 base, J lost 4 bases, and 7 bases lay in between. Germline V gene lookup returns CDR1 MNHEY and CDR2 SVGAGI. The CDR3 runs 14 residues. CDR3 DNA sequence: TGTGCCAGCAGTTACTGGGGGGATAATGAAAAACTGTTTTTT. Translated: CASSYWGDNEKLFF.

The chain uses TRBV6-1 and TRBJ1-2; 8 bases fit TRBD1. The germline V gene has CDR1 MNHNS and CDR2 SASEGT. The CDR3 loop spans 13 amino acids. The junction had 4 bases not matched to a gene; V was cut back by 6 bases and J by 4 bases. The CDR3 is CASRWTGSYGYTF. The DNA of the CDR3 is TGTGCCAGCAGATGGACAGGGTCCTATGGCTACACCTTC.

The rearrangement uses TRBV28 and TRBJ2-5, with a tentative D call TRBD2 (6 bases). The CDR3 is made up of 16 amino acids. From germline, CDR1 is MDHEN and CDR2 SYDVKM. The V gene lost 3 bases and the J gene lost 3 bases, with 17 bases spanning the gap. The CDR3 bases are TGTGCCAGCAGTTTCCCGGGGCGGGATGGGGAAGAGACCCAGTACTTC. This gives the protein CASSFPGRDGEETQYF.

The V gene is TRBV15, the J gene TRBJ2-7; 7 bases match TRBD1. Germline V gene data show CDR1 as LNHNV and CDR2 as YYDKDF (reference sequence). The CDR3 is 14 amino acids. Trimming at V came to 1 base and at J to 5 bases, leaving 5 bases not matched to a gene. For the CDR3, the DNA is TGTGCCACCAGCAGAGGTGGCAGGGGGAACGAGCAGTACTTC. It is translated as CATSRGGRGNEQYF.

This clone has only a few counts. J is TRBJ1-2 and V is TRBV4-1; perhaps TRBD1 as D (6 bases). CDR1 and CDR2 (germline): MGHRA, YSYEKL. There are 16 residues in the CDR3. V lost 1 base to trimming and J lost 5 bases, with 17 bases between them. CDR3 protein: CASSQGDTYLGYGYTF. For the CDR3, the DNA is TGCGCCAGCAGCCAAGGGGACACCTACTTGGGTTATGGCTACACCTTC.

The chain has TRBV4-1 and TRBJ1-5, with 8 bases fitting TRBD1. Germline lookup yields CDR1 MGHRA and CDR2 YSYEKL. V lost 1 base, J lost 5 bases, and 4 bases stayed unmatched. CDR3 length: 15 residues. The CDR3 DNA reads TGCGCCAGCAGCCAAGGGACAGGGAGCGATCAGCCCCAGCATTTT. Amino acids: CASSQGTGSDQPQHF.

The count of this clone is one. The V and J genes are TRBV19 and TRBJ2-3; 10 nucleotides align to TRBD2. Germline assignment: CDR1 LNHDA and CDR2 SQIVND (reference sequence). The CDR3 is made up of 14 amino acids. V trimming: 5 bases; J trimming: 5 bases; junction bases outside the gene matches: 4. For the CDR3, the DNA is TGTGCCAGTAGTCTAGCGGGAGTAAGAGATACGCAGTATTTT. Encoded protein: CASSLAGVRDTQYF.

This sequence joins TRBV11-3 and TRBJ2-3, with 7 bases aligning to TRBD1. V was clipped by 8 bases and J by 2 bases; unmatched bases: 7. The CDR3 totals 14 residues. The V gene's germline CDR1 is SGHNT and CDR2 YENEEA. The CDR3 reads CASALQGTTDTQYF. CDR3 DNA: TGTGCCAGCGCACTACAGGGGACCACAGATACGCAGTATTTT.

The chain couples TRBV6-1 to TRBJ1-1, with 10 bases identical to TRBD1. Germline lookup yields CDR1 MNHNS and CDR2 SASEGT. With 4 bases clipped from V and 0 bases from J, the junction kept 5 bases outside the gene matches. The CDR3 is 16 residues long. The CDR3 bases are TGTGCCAGCAGTGGTAGACAGGGGGCCCTGAACACTGAAGCTTTCTTT. Residues: CASSGRQGALNTEAFF.

The genes are TRBV7-3 and TRBJ2-3; TRBD2 matches at 9 bases. The ends lost 3 bases at V and 5 bases at J; junction bases unmatched: 0. CDR3 length: 13 residues. Germline V gene data show CDR1 as SGHTA and CDR2 as FQGTGA. CDR3 bases: TGTGCCAGCAGCTTGACTAGCGGAGATACGCAGTATTTT. It is translated as CASSLTSGDTQYF.

The chain carries TRBV6-6 and TRBJ2-7; TRBD1 matches at 9 bases. In germline, CDR1 is MNHNY, CDR2 SVGAGI (reference sequence). CDR3 length equals 16 residues. V trimming: 0 bases; J trimming: 3 bases; junction bases outside the gene matches: 6. Here the CDR3 reads CASSYSRDRVGYEQYF. The CDR3 nucleotides are TGTGCCAGCAGTTACTCGAGGGACAGGGTTGGCTACGAGCAGTACTTC.

This chain connects TRBV7-8 to TRBJ2-7; weak D call: TRBD1 (5 bases). Trimming left V 5 bases short and J 4 bases short, with 15 bases between. Germline V gives CDR1 SGHVS, CDR2 FQNEAQ. This CDR3 has 14 residues. CDR3 sequence reads: CASSPLAPGYEQYF. CDR3 nucleotide sequence: TGTGCCAGCAGCCCCTTGGCCCCAGGGTACGAGCAGTACTTC.

J is TRBJ2-5 and V is TRBV5-4; 11 bases are a match to TRBD1. The trim removed 3 bases at V and 5 bases at J, leaving 6 bases unmatched. The CDR3 loop spans 15 amino acids. Germline CDR1 reads SGHNT; CDR2 reads YYREEE (reference sequence). The CDR3 protein is CASSSRTGGWETQYF. CDR3 bases: TGTGCCAGCAGCTCTAGGACAGGGGGCTGGGAGACCCAGTACTTC.